These T cell receptor beta chains were read from a single sample in a study of identical twins. MiXCR was run by TCRdb on the 5' RACE reads, yielding one entry per CDR3 protein. The data show roughly 770,000 distinct CDR3 sequences, about 18% seen once. Separately, the same data were catalogued under a study of T cells expressing NK-cell markers.

Sequencing was done on a sample of PBMCs. All receptors derive from a young woman in good health. Each CDR3 is given with its conserved first and last residue. D genes are given only for firm matches. Size tells how often a clone was seen (once, few, many) or the class of an expanded clone, and some rows leave it out.

v_gene,d_gene,j_gene,abundance,CDR3nt,CDR3aa
TRBV12-3/TRBV12-4,NA,TRBJ2-2,once,TGTGCCAGCAGTTTCAGGGATTCCGGGGAGCTGTTTTTT,CASSFRDSGELFF
TRBV12-3/TRBV12-4,TRBD1,TRBJ1-5,few,TGTGCCTCATCCAGGGGGCCTAATTATCAGCCCCAGCATTTT,CASSRGPNYQPQHF
TRBV6-1,TRBD1,TRBJ2-4,NA,TGTGCCAGCAGTCAAGCCGGGACAGGGGGGGGAGACATTCAGTACTTC,CASSQAGTGGGDIQYF
TRBV6-4,NA,TRBJ2-1,NA,TGTGCCAGCAGTGAAGGCAATCACAATGAGCAGTTCTTC,CASSEGNHNEQFF
TRBV12-3/TRBV12-4,NA,TRBJ1-1,NA,TGTGCCAGCAGCACCTCACGGGGCACTGAAGCTTTCTTT,CASSTSRGTEAFF
TRBV9,TRBD1,TRBJ2-7,NA,TGTGCCAGCAGCGTATTAGGGGGCACCGAGCAGTACTTC,CASSVLGGTEQYF
TRBV20-1,NA,TRBJ1-1,once,TGCAGTGCCCAGATGAACACTGAAGCTTTCTTT,CSAQMNTEAFF
TRBV11-1,NA,TRBJ2-1,NA,TGTGCCAGCAGCTACCAGGCTGAGCAGTTCTTC,CASSYQAEQFF
TRBV6-1,NA,TRBJ2-7,NA,TGTGCCAGCAGTGAAGCCTCCCCCTCATTAGTAGGGATCCACGAGCAGTACTTC,CASSEASPSLVGIHEQYF
TRBV7-2,NA,TRBJ2-7,NA,TGTGCCAGCAGCTTCCGACAGGCCGACTACGAGCAGTACTTC,CASSFRQADYEQYF
TRBV5-6,NA,TRBJ1-2,few,TGTGCCAGCAGCGATGATGGCTACACCTTC,CASSDDGYTF
TRBV30,NA,TRBJ2-5,NA,TGTGCCTGGAATCAGGGCGGAGAGACCCAGTACTTC,CAWNQGGETQYF
TRBV10-3,NA,TRBJ1-4,few,TGTGCCATCAGTGGGGGACCAACCGAGCTGACTAATGAAAAACTGTTTTTT,CAISGGPTELTNEKLFF
TRBV7-2,TRBD2,TRBJ2-7,few,TGTGCCAGCAGCTTAAGTTCGGGGGGACTTTCCTACGAGCAGTACTTC,CASSLSSGGLSYEQYF
TRBV7-9,TRBD1,TRBJ2-7,NA,TGTGCCAGCAGCTTTGACAGGGAGCGGTCCTACGAGCAGTACTTC,CASSFDRERSYEQYF
TRBV6-5,NA,TRBJ1-1,NA,TGTGCCAGCAGTTCCCTTTGGGGGCGCTTCACTGAAGCTTTCTTT,CASSSLWGRFTEAFF
TRBV29-1,NA,TRBJ1-1,few,TGCAGCGTTAGCGGTGTGAACACTGAAGCTTTCTTT,CSVSGVNTEAFF
TRBV7-9,NA,TRBJ1-1,few,TGTGCCAGCAGCTCCCGGGCCGGCGGGACTGAAGCTTTCTTT,CASSSRAGGTEAFF
TRBV7-9,TRBD1,TRBJ2-7,NA,TGTGCCAGCAGCTCTCCGGGGACAGGGTGGGAGCAGTACTTC,CASSSPGTGWEQYF
TRBV20-1,NA,TRBJ2-5,many,TGCAGTGCTAGAGTCCAACCAGGGTTTCAAGAGACCCAGTACTTC,CSARVQPGFQETQYF
TRBV6-1,NA,TRBJ2-5,many,TGTGCCAGCGGGCAGGGTACCCTTCCAGAGACCCAGTACTTC,CASGQGTLPETQYF
TRBV3-1,NA,TRBJ2-7,NA,TGTGCCAGCAGCCAAGGGCCCCGGGGACCCGAGCAGTACTTC,CASSQGPRGPEQYF
TRBV4-3,NA,TRBJ1-2,few,TGCGCCAGCAGCTCATCGGTGTTTGCTAACTATGGCTACACCTTC,CASSSSVFANYGYTF
TRBV6-1,NA,TRBJ1-2,NA,TGTGCCACCCGAGGAGCCGGGGACCGAACGGCTTATGGCTACACCTTC,CATRGAGDRTAYGYTF
TRBV5-1,NA,TRBJ2-1,few,TGCGCCAGCAGCCCCCGACCGGGGCCGACGAGCTCCTACAATGAGCAGTTCTTC,CASSPRPGPTSSYNEQFF
TRBV12-3/TRBV12-4,TRBD1,TRBJ2-5,few,TGTGCCAGCAGTTTCCAGACAGGGGGCCAAGAGACCCAGTACTTC,CASSFQTGGQETQYF
TRBV10-1,NA,TRBJ2-7,NA,TGCGCCAGCAGTGAGGGCCCAACCTACGAGCAGTACTTC,CASSEGPTYEQYF
TRBV30,TRBD1,TRBJ2-1,few,TGTGCCTGGAGTGGGGACAGGACAGAGTTCTTC,CAWSGDRTEFF
TRBV20-1,NA,TRBJ2-3,NA,TGCAGTGCTAGTTCGGGCCCCGGTGGGGAGTTCGATACGCAGTATTTT,CSASSGPGGEFDTQYF
TRBV6-2/TRBV6-3,TRBD2,TRBJ2-5,NA,TGTGCCACCACCGGGACTACCGAGAGGACCCAGTACTTC,CATTGTTERTQYF
TRBV11-2,TRBD2,TRBJ2-1,few,TGTGCCAGCAGCTCCCGACTAGCGGCTTTATACAATGAGCAGTTCTTC,CASSSRLAALYNEQFF
TRBV6-1,TRBD1,TRBJ1-1,few,TGTGCCAGCAGTCAACAGGGGGCGAGCACTGAAGCTTTCTTT,CASSQQGASTEAFF
TRBV5-6,NA,TRBJ1-2,NA,TGTGCCAGCAGCTTCAACAGGGTTTACACCTTC,CASSFNRVYTF
TRBV10-2,NA,TRBJ1-5,NA,TGCGCCAGCAATCCGGGACTGCATAGCAATCAGCCCCAGCATTTT,CASNPGLHSNQPQHF
TRBV29-1,TRBD2,TRBJ2-1,few,TGCAGCGTTGGGGTACTAGCGGGGGTGTCCTACAATGAGCAGTTCTTC,CSVGVLAGVSYNEQFF
TRBV6-1,TRBD2,TRBJ2-2,few,TGTGCCAGCAGTCCACCCCCGGGACTAGCGGGAGCAAGGTCCGGGGAGCTGTTTTTT,CASSPPPGLAGARSGELFF
TRBV6-1,NA,TRBJ2-3,few,TGTGCCAGCAGTGAAGAACCCAGTGGGACGCAGTATTTT,CASSEEPSGTQYF
TRBV4-1,NA,TRBJ1-1,few,TGCGCCAGCTCCGGACGTTCGGACGAAGCTTTCTTT,CASSGRSDEAFF
TRBV7-9,NA,TRBJ2-3,NA,TGTGCCAGCAGCGGGGGACCTCGGGGATGGAAGCAGTATTTT,CASSGGPRGWKQYF
TRBV20-1,NA,TRBJ1-1,many,TGCAGTGCCGAGATGGGGAACACTGAAGCTTTCTTT,CSAEMGNTEAFF
TRBV20-1,TRBD2,TRBJ2-7,once,TGCTGTGCCACAAAGACTAGCGGGGTAGGGAGGTACGAGCAGTACTTC,CCATKTSGVGRYEQYF
TRBV12-3/TRBV12-4,NA,TRBJ2-4,few,TGTGCCAGCATGCCATTAGCCAAAAACATTCAGTACTTC,CASMPLAKNIQYF